Included here is one T cell receptor beta chain sequence, with context. As handled by the study authors: Scientists estimated how many nucleated cells there were by amplifying reference gene primers. Generated by immunoSEQ multiplex PCR, the TCRdb table keeps only in-frame clones and is missing some. Clone size and the V and J calls come from that table; the DNA yielded D and trimming. The sample includes about 160,000 clones, around 84% seen only once; the top ten take under 2.5%. V trimming: 7 bases; J trimming: 6 bases; junction bases outside the gene matches: 9. The CDR3 length is 15 residues. The V gene's germline CDR1 is MNHEY and CDR2 SVGAGI. This sample was taken from a study of blood T cell repertoires in COVID-19. As for the study in general: There were acute and convalescent COVID-19 samples, and they came from the United States, Italy and Spain.

The source is an older man with acute or convalescent COVID-19. The chain carries TRBV6-5 and TRBJ2-2, with 9 positions matching TRBD2. What was sequenced was peripheral blood. The CDR3 DNA reads TGTGCCAGCAACCTAGCGGGAAAGGGATCCGGGGAGCTGTTTTTT. The encoded protein is CASNLAGKGSGELFF.